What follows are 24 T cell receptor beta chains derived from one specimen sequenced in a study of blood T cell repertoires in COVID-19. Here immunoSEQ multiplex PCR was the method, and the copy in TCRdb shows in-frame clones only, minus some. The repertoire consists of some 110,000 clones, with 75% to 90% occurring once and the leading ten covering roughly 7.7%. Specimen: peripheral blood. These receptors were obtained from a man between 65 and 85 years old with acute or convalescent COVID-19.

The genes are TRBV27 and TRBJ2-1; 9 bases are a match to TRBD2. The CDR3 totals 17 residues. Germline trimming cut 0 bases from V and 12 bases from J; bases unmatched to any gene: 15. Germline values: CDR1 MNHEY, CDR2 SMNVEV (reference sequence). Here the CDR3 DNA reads TGTGCCAGCAGTTTATCATCAGCGGGGGGCCGCCTTTGGGGGCAGTTCTTC. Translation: CASSLSSAGGRLWGQFF.

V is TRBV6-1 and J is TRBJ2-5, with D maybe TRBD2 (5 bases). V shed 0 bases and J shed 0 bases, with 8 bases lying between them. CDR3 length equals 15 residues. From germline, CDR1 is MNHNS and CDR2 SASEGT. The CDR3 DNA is TGTGCCAGCAGTGAAGCACCGGGGTACCAAGAGACCCAGTACTTC. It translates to CASSEAPGYQETQYF.

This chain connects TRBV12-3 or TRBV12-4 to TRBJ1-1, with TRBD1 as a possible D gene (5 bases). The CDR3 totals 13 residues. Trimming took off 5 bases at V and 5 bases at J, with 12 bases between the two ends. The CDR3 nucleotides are TGTGCCAGCAGTCGCTCGGACAAGACTGAAGCTTTCTTT. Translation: CASSRSDKTEAFF.

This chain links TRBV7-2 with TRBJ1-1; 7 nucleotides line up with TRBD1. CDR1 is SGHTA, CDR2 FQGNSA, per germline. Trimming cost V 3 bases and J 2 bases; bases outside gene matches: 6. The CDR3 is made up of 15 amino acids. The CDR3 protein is CASSFQDRLNTEAFF. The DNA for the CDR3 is TGTGCCAGCAGCTTCCAGGACAGGCTTAACACTGAAGCTTTCTTT.

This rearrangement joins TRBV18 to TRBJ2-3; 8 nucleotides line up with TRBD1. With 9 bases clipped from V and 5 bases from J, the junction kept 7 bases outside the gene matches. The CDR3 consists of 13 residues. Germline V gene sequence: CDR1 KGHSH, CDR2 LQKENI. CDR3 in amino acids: CASGTGEVDTQYF. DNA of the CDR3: TGTGCCAGTGGGACAGGAGAAGTAGATACGCAGTATTTT.

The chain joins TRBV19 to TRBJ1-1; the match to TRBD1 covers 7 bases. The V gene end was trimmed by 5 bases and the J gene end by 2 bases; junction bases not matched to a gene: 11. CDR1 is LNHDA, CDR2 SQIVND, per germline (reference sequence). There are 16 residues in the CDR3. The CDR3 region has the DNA TGTGCCAGTAGTGCGGGACAGCGGGCCTTCAACACTGAAGCTTTCTTT. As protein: CASSAGQRAFNTEAFF.

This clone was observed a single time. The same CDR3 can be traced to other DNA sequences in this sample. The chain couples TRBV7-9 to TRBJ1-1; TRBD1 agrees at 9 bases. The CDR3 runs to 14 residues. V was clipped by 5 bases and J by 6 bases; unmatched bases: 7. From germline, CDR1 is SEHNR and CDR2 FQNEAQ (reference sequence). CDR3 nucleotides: TGTGCCAGCAGCCTCCGGGACAGGGTCCCTGAAGCTTTCTTT. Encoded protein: CASSLRDRVPEAFF.

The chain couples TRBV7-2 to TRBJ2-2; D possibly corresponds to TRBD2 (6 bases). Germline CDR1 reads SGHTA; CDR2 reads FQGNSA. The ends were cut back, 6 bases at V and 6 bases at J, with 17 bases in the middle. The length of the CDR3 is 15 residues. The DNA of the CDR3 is TGTGCCAGCAGAAACCCCGGGGGATTTGCCGGGGAGCTGTTTTTT. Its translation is CASRNPGGFAGELFF.

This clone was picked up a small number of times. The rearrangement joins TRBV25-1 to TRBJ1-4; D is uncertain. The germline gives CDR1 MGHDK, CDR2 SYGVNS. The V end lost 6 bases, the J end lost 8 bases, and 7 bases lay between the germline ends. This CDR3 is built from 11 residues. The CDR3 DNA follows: TGTGCCAGCAGGGTTGGCGAAAAACTGTTTTTT. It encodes CASRVGEKLFF.

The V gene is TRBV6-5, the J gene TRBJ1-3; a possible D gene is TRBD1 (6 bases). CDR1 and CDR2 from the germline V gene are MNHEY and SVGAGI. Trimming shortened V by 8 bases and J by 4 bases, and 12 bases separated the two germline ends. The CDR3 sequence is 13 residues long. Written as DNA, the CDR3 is TGTGCCAGCCGCACAGGGTACGGAAACACCATATATTTT. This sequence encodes CASRTGYGNTIYF.

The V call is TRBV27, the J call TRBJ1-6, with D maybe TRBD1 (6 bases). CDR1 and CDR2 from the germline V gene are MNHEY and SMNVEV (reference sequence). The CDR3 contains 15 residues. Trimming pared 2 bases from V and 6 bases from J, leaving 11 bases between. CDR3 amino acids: CASSLARQVNSPLHF. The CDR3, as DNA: TGTGCCAGCAGTTTAGCCCGACAGGTTAATTCACCCCTCCACTTT.

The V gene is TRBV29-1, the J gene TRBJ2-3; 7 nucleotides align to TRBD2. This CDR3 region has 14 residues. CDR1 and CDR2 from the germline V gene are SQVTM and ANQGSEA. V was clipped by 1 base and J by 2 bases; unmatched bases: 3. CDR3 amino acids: CSVEGGGFTDTQYF. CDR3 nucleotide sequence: TGCAGCGTTGAAGGGGGAGGGTTCACAGATACGCAGTATTTT.

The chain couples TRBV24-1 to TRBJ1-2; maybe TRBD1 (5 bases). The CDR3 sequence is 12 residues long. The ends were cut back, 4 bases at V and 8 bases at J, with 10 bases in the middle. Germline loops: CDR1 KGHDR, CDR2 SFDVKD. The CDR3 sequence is CATSDPRQGYTF. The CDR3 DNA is TGTGCCACCAGTGACCCGAGACAGGGCTACACCTTC.

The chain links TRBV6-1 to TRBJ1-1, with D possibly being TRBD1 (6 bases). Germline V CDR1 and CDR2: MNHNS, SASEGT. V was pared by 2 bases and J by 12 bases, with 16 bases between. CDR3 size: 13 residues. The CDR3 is CASSEMRGQAPFF. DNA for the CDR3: TGTGCCAGCAGTGAAATGAGGGGACAAGCGCCTTTCTTT.

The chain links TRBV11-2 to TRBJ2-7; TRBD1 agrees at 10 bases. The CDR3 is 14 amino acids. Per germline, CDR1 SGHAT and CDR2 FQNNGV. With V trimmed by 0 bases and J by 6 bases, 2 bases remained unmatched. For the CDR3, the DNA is TGTGCCAGCAGCTTAGAGAGGACAGGGGGCGAGCAGTACTTC. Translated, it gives CASSLERTGGEQYF. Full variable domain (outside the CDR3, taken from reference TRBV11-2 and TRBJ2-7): EAGVAQSPRYKIIEKRQSVAFWCNPISGHATLYWYQQILGQGPKLLIQFQNNGVVDDSQLPKDRFSAERLKGVDSTLKIQPAKLEDSAVYLCASSLERTGGEQYFGPGTRLTVT.

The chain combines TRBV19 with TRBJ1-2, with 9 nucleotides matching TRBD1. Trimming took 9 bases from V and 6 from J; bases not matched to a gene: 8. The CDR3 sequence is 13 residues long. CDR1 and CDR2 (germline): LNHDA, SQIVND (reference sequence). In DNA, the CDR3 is TGTGCCAGCGGGACAGGGTTTTTCGATGGCTACACCTTC. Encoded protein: CASGTGFFDGYTF. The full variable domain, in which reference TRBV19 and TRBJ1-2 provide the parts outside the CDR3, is DGGITQSPKYLFRKEGQNVTLSCEQNLNHDAMYWYRQDPGQGLRLIYYSQIVNDFQKGDIAEGYSVSREKKESFPLTVTSAQKNPTAFYLCASGTGFFDGYTFGSGTRLTVV.

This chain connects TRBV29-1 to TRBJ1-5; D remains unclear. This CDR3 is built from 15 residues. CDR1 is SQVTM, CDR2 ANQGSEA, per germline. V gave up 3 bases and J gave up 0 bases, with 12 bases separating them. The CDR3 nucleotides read TGCAGCGTTGAGCCGGCGGTCCATAGCAATCAGCCCCAGCATTTT. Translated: CSVEPAVHSNQPQHF.

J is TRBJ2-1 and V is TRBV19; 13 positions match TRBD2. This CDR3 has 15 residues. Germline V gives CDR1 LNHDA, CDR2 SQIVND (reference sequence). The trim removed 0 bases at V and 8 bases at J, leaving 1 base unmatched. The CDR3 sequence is CASSIEGLAGYEQFF. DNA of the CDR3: TGTGCCAGTAGTATAGAGGGACTAGCGGGATATGAGCAGTTCTTC.

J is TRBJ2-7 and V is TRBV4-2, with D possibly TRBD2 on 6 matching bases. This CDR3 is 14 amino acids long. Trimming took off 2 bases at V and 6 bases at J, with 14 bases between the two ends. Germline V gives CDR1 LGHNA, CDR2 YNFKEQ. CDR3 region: CASSQSPWRGEQYF. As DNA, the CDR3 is TGTGCCAGCAGCCAAAGCCCGTGGAGGGGCGAGCAGTACTTC.

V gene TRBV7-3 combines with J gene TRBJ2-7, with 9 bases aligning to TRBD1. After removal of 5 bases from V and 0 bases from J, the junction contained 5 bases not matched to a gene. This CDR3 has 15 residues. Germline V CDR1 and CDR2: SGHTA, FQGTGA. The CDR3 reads CASSPGTGSSYEQYF. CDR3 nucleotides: TGTGCCAGCAGCCCCGGGACAGGGAGCTCCTACGAGCAGTACTTC.

CDR3 loop: CASSTSAGEQFF. The CDR3 DNA is TGTGCCAGCAGCACTTCCGCAGGTGAGCAGTTCTTC. The chain links TRBV7-3 to TRBJ2-1; D is ambiguous. The CDR3 is 12 amino acids. Germline CDR1 SGHTA, CDR2 FQGTGA. V lost 5 bases to trimming and J lost 9 bases, with 11 bases between them. Complete variable domain (other parts from reference TRBV7-3 and TRBJ2-1): GAGVSQTPSNKVTEKGKYVELRCDPISGHTALYWYRQSLGQGPEFLIYFQGTGAADDSGLPNDRFFAVRPEGSVSTLKIQRTERGDSAVYLCASSTSAGEQFFGPGTRLTVL.

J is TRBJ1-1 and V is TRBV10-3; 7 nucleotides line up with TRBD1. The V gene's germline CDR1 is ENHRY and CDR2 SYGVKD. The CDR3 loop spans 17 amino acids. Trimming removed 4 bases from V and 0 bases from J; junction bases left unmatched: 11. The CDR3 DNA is TGTGCCATCAGTGGATCAGGGGGTAATATTATGAACACTGAAGCTTTCTTT. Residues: CAISGSGGNIMNTEAFF.

The CDR3, as DNA: TGTGCCAGTAGTGGACAGGGGGCGGTGAACACTGAAGCTTTCTTT. Translated: CASSGQGAVNTEAFF. The chain employs TRBV19 and TRBJ1-1; 11 nucleotides match TRBD1. J lost 0 bases, V lost 5 bases, and 2 bases had no gene match. Germline V gene data show CDR1 as LNHDA and CDR2 as SQIVND (reference sequence). The length of the CDR3 is 15 residues.

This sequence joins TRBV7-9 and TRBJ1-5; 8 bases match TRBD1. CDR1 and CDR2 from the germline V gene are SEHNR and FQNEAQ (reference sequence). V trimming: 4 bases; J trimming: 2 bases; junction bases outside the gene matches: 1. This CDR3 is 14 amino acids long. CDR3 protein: CASSSQGGNQPQHF. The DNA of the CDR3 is TGTGCCAGCAGCTCACAGGGGGGCAATCAGCCCCAGCATTTT.